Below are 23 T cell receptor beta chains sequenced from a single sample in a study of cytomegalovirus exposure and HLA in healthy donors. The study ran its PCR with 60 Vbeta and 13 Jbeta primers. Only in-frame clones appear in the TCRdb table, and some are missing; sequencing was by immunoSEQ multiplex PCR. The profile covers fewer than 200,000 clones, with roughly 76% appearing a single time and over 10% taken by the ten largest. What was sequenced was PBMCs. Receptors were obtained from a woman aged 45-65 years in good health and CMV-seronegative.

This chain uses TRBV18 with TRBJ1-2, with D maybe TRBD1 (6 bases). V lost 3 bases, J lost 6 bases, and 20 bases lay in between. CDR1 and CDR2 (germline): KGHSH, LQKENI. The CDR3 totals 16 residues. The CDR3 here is CASSPTTGTPRDGYTF. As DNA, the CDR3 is TGTGCCAGCTCACCTACTACGGGGACACCCAGAGATGGCTACACCTTC.

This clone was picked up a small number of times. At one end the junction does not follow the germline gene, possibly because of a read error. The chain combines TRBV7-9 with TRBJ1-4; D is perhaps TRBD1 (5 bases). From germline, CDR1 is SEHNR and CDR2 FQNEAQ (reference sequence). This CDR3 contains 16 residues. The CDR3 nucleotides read TGTTCCAGCAGCTTGGGGGACTGGTCAACTAATGAAAAACTGTTTTTT. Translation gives CSSSLGDWSTNEKLFF.

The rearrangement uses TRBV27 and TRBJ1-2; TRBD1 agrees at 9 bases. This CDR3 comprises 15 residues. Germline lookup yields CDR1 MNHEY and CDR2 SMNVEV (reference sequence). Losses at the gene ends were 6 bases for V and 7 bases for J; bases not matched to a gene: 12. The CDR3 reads CASSRRDREPLGYTF. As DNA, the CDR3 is TGTGCCAGCAGCCGCAGGGACAGGGAGCCCCTTGGCTACACCTTC.

CDR3 amino acids: CASSSSGGNQPQHF. The CDR3 nucleotides read TGTGCCAGCAGTTCCAGCGGAGGCAATCAGCCCCAGCATTTT. The chain combines TRBV2 with TRBJ1-5; D call uncertain. The ends were cut back, 5 bases at V and 2 bases at J, with 10 bases in the middle. The CDR3 length is 14 residues. The germline CDR1 and CDR2 sequences are SNHLY and FYNNEI.

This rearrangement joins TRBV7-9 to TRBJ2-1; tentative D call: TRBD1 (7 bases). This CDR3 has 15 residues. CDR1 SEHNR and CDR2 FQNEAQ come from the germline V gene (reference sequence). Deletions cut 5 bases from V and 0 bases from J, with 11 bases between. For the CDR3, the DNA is TGTGCCAGCAGCCCGGGGGACAGCTCCTACAATGAGCAGTTCTTC. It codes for CASSPGDSSYNEQFF.

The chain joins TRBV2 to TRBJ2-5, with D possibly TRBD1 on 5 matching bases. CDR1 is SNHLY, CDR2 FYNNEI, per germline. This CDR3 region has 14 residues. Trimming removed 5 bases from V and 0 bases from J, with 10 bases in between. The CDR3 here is CASSSTVYQETQYF. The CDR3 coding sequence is TGTGCCAGCAGTTCGACAGTGTACCAAGAGACCCAGTACTTC.

CDR3 residues: CASSPLPGGSEQYF. The CDR3 DNA reads TGTGCCAGCAGTCCCCTGCCGGGAGGTAGCGAGCAGTACTTC. J is TRBJ2-5 and V is TRBV28; 7 bases align to TRBD2. The end of the DNA aligns better with TRBJ2-7, so the J call may be wrong. This CDR3 spans 14 amino acids. The V gene's germline CDR1 is MDHEN and CDR2 SYDVKM.

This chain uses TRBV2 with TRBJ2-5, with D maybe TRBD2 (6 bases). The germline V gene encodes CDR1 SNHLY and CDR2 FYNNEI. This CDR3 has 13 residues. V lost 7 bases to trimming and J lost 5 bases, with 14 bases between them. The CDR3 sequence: CASTPGDRETQYF. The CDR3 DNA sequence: TGTGCCAGCACCCCGGGGGACCGGGAGACCCAGTACTTC.

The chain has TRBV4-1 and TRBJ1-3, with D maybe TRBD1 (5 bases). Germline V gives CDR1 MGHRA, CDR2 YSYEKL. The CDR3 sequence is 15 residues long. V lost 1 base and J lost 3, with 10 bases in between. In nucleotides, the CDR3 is TGCGCCAGCAGCCAAGTTGGTACAGGTGGAAACACCATATATTTT. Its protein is CASSQVGTGGNTIYF.

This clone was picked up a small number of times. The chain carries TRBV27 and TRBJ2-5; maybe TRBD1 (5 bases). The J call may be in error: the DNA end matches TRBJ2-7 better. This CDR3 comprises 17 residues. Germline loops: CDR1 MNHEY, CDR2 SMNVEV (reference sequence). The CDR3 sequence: CASSLYWGEPLSHEQYF. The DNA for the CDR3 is TGTGCCAGCAGTTTATATTGGGGCGAACCCCTAAGCCACGAGCAGTACTTC.

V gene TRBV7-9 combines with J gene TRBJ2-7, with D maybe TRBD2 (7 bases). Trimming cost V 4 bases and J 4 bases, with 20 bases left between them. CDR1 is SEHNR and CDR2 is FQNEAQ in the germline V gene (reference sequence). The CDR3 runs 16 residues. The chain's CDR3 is CASSSWGRELAYEQYF. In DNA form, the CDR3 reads TGTGCCAGCAGCTCCTGGGGGCGGGAGTTGGCTTACGAGCAGTACTTC. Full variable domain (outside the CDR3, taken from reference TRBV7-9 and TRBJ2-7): DTGVSQNPRHKITKRGQNVTFRCDPISEHNRLYWYRQTLGQGPEFLTYFQNEAQLEKSRLLSDRFSAERPKGSFSTLEIQRTEQGDSAMYLCASSSWGRELAYEQYFGPGTRLTVT.

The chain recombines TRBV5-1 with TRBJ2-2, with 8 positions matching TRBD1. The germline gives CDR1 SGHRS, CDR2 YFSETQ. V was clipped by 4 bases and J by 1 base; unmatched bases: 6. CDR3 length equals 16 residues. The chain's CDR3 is CASSEGQVKNTGELFF. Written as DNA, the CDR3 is TGCGCCAGCAGCGAGGGACAGGTAAAGAACACCGGGGAGCTGTTTTTT.

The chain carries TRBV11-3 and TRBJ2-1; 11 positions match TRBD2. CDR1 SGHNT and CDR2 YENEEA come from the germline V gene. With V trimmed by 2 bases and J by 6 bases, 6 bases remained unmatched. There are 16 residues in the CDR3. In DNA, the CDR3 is TGTGCCAGCAGCTTACGGGGGACTAGCGGAGGCAATGAGCAGTTCTTC. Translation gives CASSLRGTSGGNEQFF.

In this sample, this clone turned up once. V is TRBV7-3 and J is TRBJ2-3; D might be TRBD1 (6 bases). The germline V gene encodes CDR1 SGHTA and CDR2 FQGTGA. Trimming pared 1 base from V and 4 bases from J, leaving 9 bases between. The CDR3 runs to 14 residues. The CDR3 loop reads CASSLRGHSDTQYF. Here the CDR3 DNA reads TGTGCCAGCAGCTTAAGGGGACACTCAGATACGCAGTATTTT.

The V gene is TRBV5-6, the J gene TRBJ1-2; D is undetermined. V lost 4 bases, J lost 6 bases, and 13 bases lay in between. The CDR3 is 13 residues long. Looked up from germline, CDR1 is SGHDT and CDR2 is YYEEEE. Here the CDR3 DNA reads TGTGCCAGCAGCGACGGGGTTCTCCATGGCTACACCTTC. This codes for CASSDGVLHGYTF.

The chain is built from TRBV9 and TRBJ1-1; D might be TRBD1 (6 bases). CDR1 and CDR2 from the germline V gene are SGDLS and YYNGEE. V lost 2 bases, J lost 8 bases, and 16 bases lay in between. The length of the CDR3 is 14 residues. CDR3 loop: CASSVSREQGEAFF. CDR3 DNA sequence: TGTGCCAGCAGCGTCTCCCGAGAACAGGGAGAAGCTTTCTTT. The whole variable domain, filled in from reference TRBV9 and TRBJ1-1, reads DSGVTQTPKHLITATGQRVTLRCSPRSGDLSVYWYQQSLDQGLQFLIQYYNGEERAKGNILERFSAQQFPDLHSELNLSSLELGDSALYFCASSVSREQGEAFFGQGTRLTVV.

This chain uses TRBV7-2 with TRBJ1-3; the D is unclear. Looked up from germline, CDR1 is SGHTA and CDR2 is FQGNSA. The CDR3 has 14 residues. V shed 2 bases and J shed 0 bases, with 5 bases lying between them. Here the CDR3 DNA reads TGTGCCAGCAGCTTAAAGCCCTCTGGAAACACCATATATTTT. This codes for CASSLKPSGNTIYF.

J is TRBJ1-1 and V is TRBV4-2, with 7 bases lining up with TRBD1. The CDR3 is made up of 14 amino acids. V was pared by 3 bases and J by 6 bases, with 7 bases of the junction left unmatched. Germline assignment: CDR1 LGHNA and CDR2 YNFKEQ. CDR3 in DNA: TGTGCCAGCAGCCATGACAGGGCTTTCGCTGAAGCTTTCTTT. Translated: CASSHDRAFAEAFF.

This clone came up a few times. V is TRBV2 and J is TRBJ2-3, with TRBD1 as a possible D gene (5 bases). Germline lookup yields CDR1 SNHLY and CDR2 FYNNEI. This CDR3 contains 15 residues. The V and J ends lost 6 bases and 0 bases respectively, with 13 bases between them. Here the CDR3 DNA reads TGTGCCAGCAGGGCACAGGAGATTAGCACAGATACGCAGTATTTT. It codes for CASRAQEISTDTQYF.

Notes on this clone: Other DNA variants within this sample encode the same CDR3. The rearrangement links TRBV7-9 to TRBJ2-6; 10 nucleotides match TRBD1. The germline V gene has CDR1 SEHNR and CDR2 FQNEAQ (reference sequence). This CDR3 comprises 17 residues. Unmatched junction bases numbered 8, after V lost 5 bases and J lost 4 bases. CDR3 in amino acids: CASSARQGANGANVLTF. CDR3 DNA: TGTGCCAGCAGCGCCCGACAGGGGGCAAACGGGGCCAACGTCCTGACTTTC.

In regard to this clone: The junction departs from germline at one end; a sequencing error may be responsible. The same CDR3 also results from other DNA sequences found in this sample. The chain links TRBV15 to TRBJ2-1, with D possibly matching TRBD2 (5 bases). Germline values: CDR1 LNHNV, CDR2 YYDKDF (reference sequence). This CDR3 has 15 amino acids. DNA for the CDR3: TGTGCCACTCAGGAGGTTTACAGCTCCTACAATGAGCAATTCTTC. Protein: CATQEVYSSYNEQFF.

Written as DNA, the CDR3 is TGCAGCGTTTCCACAGGGCCTATTAATGAAAAACTGTTTTTT. Encoded protein: CSVSTGPINEKLFF. The chain recombines TRBV29-1 with TRBJ1-4; tentative D call: TRBD1 (6 bases). This CDR3 contains 14 residues. The V end was cut by 5 bases, the J end by 4 bases, with 14 bases between. Germline CDR1 reads SQVTM; CDR2 reads ANQGSEA. The complete variable domain, with remaining parts taken from reference TRBV29-1 and TRBJ1-4, reads SAVISQKPSRDICQRGTSLTIQCQVDSQVTMMFWYRQQPGQSLTLIATANQGSEATYESGFVIDKFPISRPNLTFSTLTVSNMSPEDSSIYLCSVSTGPINEKLFFGSGTQLSVL.

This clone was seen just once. The CDR3 nucleotides read TGTGCCAGCAGCCAAGCAGACAGGCAGGTCGTCGCTAGTGAAAAACTGTTTTTT. Translating it yields CASSQADRQVVASEKLFF. J is TRBJ1-4 and V is TRBV14; tentatively, D is TRBD1 (6 bases). CDR3 length equals 18 residues. CDR1 SGHDN and CDR2 FVKESK come from the germline V gene. V was clipped by 1 base and J by 7 bases, with 22 bases between them.